A selection of T cell receptor beta chains follows, all from one sample in a study of cytomegalovirus exposure and HLA in healthy donors. Profiled with immunoSEQ multiplex PCR; TCRdb holds only in-frame clones, not every one. Counted here are 150,000 or so clones, roughly 80% occurring once; the ten biggest clones make up 9.5% to 13%. Sequenced sample: PBMCs. The source of these receptors is a young man in good health and CMV-seropositive. The CDR3 runs from the conserved cysteine through the conserved F or W. D genes are given only for firm matches. Clone size appears in some rows only: once, few, many, or a class for an expanded clone.

V gene: TRBV28
J gene: TRBJ2-3
clone size: once
D gene: TRBD2
CDR3 protein: CASSSQGGGAFTDTQYF
CDR3 DNA: TGTGCCAGCAGTTCACAAGGCGGGGGGGCCTTTACAGATACGCAGTATTTT

V gene: TRBV4-1
J gene: TRBJ2-2
clone size: -
D gene: -
CDR3 protein: CASSQWPADNTGELFF
CDR3 DNA: TGCGCCAGCAGCCAATGGCCAGCGGACAACACCGGGGAGCTGTTTTTT

V gene: TRBV7-2
J gene: TRBJ1-2
clone size: once
D gene: -
CDR3 protein: CASSFSGLDYGYTF
CDR3 DNA: TGTGCCAGCAGCTTTTCAGGGCTTGACTATGGCTACACCTTC

V gene: TRBV10-3
J gene: TRBJ1-5
clone size: -
D gene: -
CDR3 protein: CAANGESNQPQHF
CDR3 DNA: TGTGCCGCAAACGGGGAGAGCAATCAGCCCCAGCATTTT

V gene: TRBV6-4
J gene: TRBJ1-2
clone size: -
D gene: TRBD1
CDR3 protein: CASSPDRAGYGYTF
CDR3 DNA: TGTGCCAGCAGTCCGGACAGGGCGGGCTATGGCTACACCTTC

V gene: TRBV5-6
J gene: TRBJ1-1
clone size: once
D gene: -
CDR3 protein: CASSFGQSFGAFF
CDR3 DNA: TGTGCCAGCAGCTTTGGACAGTCCTTTGGGGCTTTCTTT

V gene: TRBV5-6
J gene: TRBJ2-2
clone size: -
D gene: TRBD2
CDR3 protein: CASSLFRGVSGELFF
CDR3 DNA: TGTGCCAGCAGCTTGTTCCGGGGGGTTTCAGGGGAGCTGTTTTTT

V gene: TRBV30
J gene: TRBJ2-5
clone size: -
D gene: TRBD2
CDR3 protein: CAWSRGLAVSKETQYF
CDR3 DNA: TGTGCCTGGAGTAGGGGACTAGCGGTATCAAAAGAGACCCAGTACTTC

V gene: TRBV14
J gene: TRBJ1-1
clone size: -
D gene: -
CDR3 protein: CASSQARQGDTEAFF
CDR3 DNA: TGTGCCAGCAGCCAGGCAAGGCAGGGCGACACTGAAGCTTTCTTT

V gene: TRBV15
J gene: TRBJ2-5
clone size: -
D gene: -
CDR3 protein: CATSRDRVAGQETQYF
CDR3 DNA: TGTGCCACCAGCAGAGATAGAGTGGCGGGGCAAGAGACCCAGTACTTC

V gene: TRBV6-5
J gene: TRBJ2-7
clone size: few
D gene: TRBD2
CDR3 protein: CASRNGGEQYF
CDR3 DNA: TGTGCCAGCAGGAACGGGGGGGAGCAGTACTTC

V gene: TRBV7-2
J gene: TRBJ2-7
clone size: -
D gene: -
CDR3 protein: CASSLSRSYEQYF
CDR3 DNA: TGTGCCAGCAGCTTATCACGGTCCTACGAGCAGTACTTC

V gene: TRBV29-1
J gene: TRBJ2-6
clone size: -
D gene: TRBD1
CDR3 protein: CSVEGQGGFGGANVLTF
CDR3 DNA: TGCAGCGTTGAGGGACAGGGGGGTTTCGGTGGGGCCAACGTCCTGACTTTC

V gene: TRBV27
J gene: TRBJ1-2
clone size: -
D gene: -
CDR3 protein: CASSLEGRGNGYTF
CDR3 DNA: TGTGCCAGCAGTTTAGAGGGAAGGGGGAATGGCTACACCTTC

V gene: TRBV7-9
J gene: TRBJ1-2
clone size: -
D gene: -
CDR3 protein: CASSLEGGTRGYTF
CDR3 DNA: TGTGCCAGCAGCTTAGAAGGAGGAACTCGTGGCTACACCTTC

V gene: TRBV10-3
J gene: TRBJ2-7
clone size: -
D gene: -
CDR3 protein: CAISDYQSRDEQYF
CDR3 DNA: TGTGCCATCAGTGACTACCAAAGTCGGGACGAGCAGTACTTC

V gene: TRBV19
J gene: TRBJ1-1
clone size: -
D gene: -
CDR3 protein: CASIPRSDSEAFF
CDR3 DNA: TGTGCCAGTATCCCAAGGAGCGACAGCGAAGCTTTCTTT

V gene: TRBV5-1
J gene: TRBJ2-7
clone size: -
D gene: TRBD1
CDR3 protein: CASSLGQGTEQYF
CDR3 DNA: TGCGCCAGCAGCTTGGGACAGGGAACCGAGCAGTACTTC

V gene: TRBV27
J gene: TRBJ2-7
clone size: -
D gene: -
CDR3 protein: CASSRGSSYEQYF
CDR3 DNA: TGTGCCAGCAGTAGGGGCTCCTCCTACGAGCAGTACTTC

V gene: TRBV27
J gene: TRBJ1-2
clone size: -
D gene: TRBD1
CDR3 protein: CASKGPGTGGFYGYTF
CDR3 DNA: TGTGCCAGCAAAGGCCCAGGGACAGGGGGCTTCTATGGCTACACCTTC

V gene: TRBV28
J gene: TRBJ2-7
clone size: -
D gene: TRBD2
CDR3 protein: CASSSEGGGSYEQYF
CDR3 DNA: TGTGCCAGCAGTTCAGAGGGCGGGGGGTCCTACGAGCAGTACTTC

V gene: TRBV5-4
J gene: TRBJ2-7
clone size: few
D gene: -
CDR3 protein: CASSLDLQVIYEQYF
CDR3 DNA: TGTGCCAGCAGCTTGGATTTGCAGGTGATCTACGAGCAGTACTTC

V gene: TRBV5-1
J gene: TRBJ1-3
clone size: -
D gene: TRBD1
CDR3 protein: CASSPDRGNTIYF
CDR3 DNA: TGCGCCAGCAGCCCGGACAGGGGAAACACCATATATTTT

V gene: TRBV11-3
J gene: TRBJ2-3
clone size: -
D gene: -
CDR3 protein: CASSLGSIFSSTDTQYF
CDR3 DNA: TGTGCCAGCAGCTTGGGCAGCATATTTTCTAGCACAGATACGCAGTATTTT

V gene: TRBV4-1
J gene: TRBJ2-7
clone size: -
D gene: -
CDR3 protein: CASSQGRRRIDRRYEQYF
CDR3 DNA: TGCGCCAGCAGCCAAGGACGGAGACGAATCGACAGGCGCTACGAGCAGTACTTC

V gene: TRBV5-1
J gene: TRBJ2-2
clone size: -
D gene: -
CDR3 protein: CASSLALDTGELFF
CDR3 DNA: TGCGCCAGCAGCTTGGCCTTAGATACCGGGGAGCTGTTTTTT

V gene: TRBV6-1
J gene: TRBJ2-1
clone size: -
D gene: TRBD2
CDR3 protein: CASSEPGLADNEQFF
CDR3 DNA: TGTGCCAGCAGTGAGCCGGGACTAGCGGACAATGAGCAGTTCTTC

V gene: TRBV6-6
J gene: TRBJ2-7
clone size: -
D gene: TRBD1
CDR3 protein: CASTLGRGGLAYEQYF
CDR3 DNA: TGTGCCAGCACTCTGGGGCGAGGGGGCCTTGCCTACGAGCAGTACTTC

V gene: TRBV6-1
J gene: TRBJ1-1
clone size: few
D gene: -
CDR3 protein: CASSPQGPMNTEAFF
CDR3 DNA: TGTGCCAGCAGTCCACAGGGACCCATGAACACTGAAGCTTTCTTT

V gene: TRBV10-3
J gene: TRBJ2-2
clone size: -
D gene: TRBD2
CDR3 protein: CAISDPATSGNTGELFF
CDR3 DNA: TGTGCCATCAGTGATCCCGCGACTAGCGGGAACACCGGGGAGCTGTTTTTT

V gene: TRBV6-4
J gene: TRBJ1-4
clone size: -
D gene: -
CDR3 protein: CASSDSAGAGNEKLFF
CDR3 DNA: TGTGCCAGCAGTGACTCTGCGGGGGCTGGTAATGAAAAACTGTTTTTT

V gene: TRBV11-2
J gene: TRBJ1-1
clone size: -
D gene: TRBD1
CDR3 protein: CASSVQGDTEAFF
CDR3 DNA: TGTGCCAGCAGCGTTCAGGGGGACACTGAAGCTTTCTTT

V gene: TRBV29-1
J gene: TRBJ1-1
clone size: -
D gene: -
CDR3 protein: CSSLRGVLSTEAFF
CDR3 DNA: TGCAGCAGTCTCAGGGGAGTATTGAGCACTGAAGCTTTCTTT

V gene: TRBV28
J gene: TRBJ2-4
clone size: -
D gene: -
CDR3 protein: CAPDSNIQYF
CDR3 DNA: TGTGCCCCAGATTCAAACATTCAGTACTTC

V gene: TRBV2
J gene: TRBJ2-7
clone size: few
D gene: -
CDR3 protein: CASRRDLSEQYF
CDR3 DNA: TGTGCCAGCAGGCGGGACCTCTCCGAGCAGTACTTC

V gene: TRBV6-5
J gene: TRBJ2-5
clone size: -
D gene: TRBD2
CDR3 protein: CASSLGTSGGQETQYF
CDR3 DNA: TGTGCCAGCAGTTTGGGGACTAGCGGGGGGCAAGAGACCCAGTACTTC

V gene: TRBV5-5
J gene: TRBJ2-2
clone size: -
D gene: TRBD1
CDR3 protein: CASSIGGRTGELFF
CDR3 DNA: TGTGCCAGCAGTATAGGGGGCAGGACCGGGGAGCTGTTTTTT

V gene: TRBV6-4
J gene: TRBJ1-2
clone size: many
D gene: TRBD1
CDR3 protein: CASSEQGNGYGYTF
CDR3 DNA: TGTGCCAGCAGTGAACAGGGGAATGGCTATGGCTACACCTTC

V gene: TRBV6-1
J gene: TRBJ2-7
clone size: -
D gene: -
CDR3 protein: CASSGAGLEEQYF
CDR3 DNA: TGTGCCAGCAGTGGGGCGGGCCTTGAAGAGCAGTACTTC

V gene: TRBV28
J gene: TRBJ2-3
clone size: -
D gene: -
CDR3 protein: CASSLGGFTDTQYF
CDR3 DNA: TGTGCCAGCAGTTTAGGGGGGTTCACAGATACGCAGTATTTT

V gene: TRBV7-9
J gene: TRBJ1-3
clone size: -
D gene: TRBD1
CDR3 protein: CASSWTGSKNRGDTIYF
CDR3 DNA: TGTGCCAGCAGCTGGACAGGCAGCAAAAACAGGGGAGACACCATATATTTT